One sample yielded the 17 T cell receptor beta chains listed below, sequenced in a study of blood T cell repertoires in COVID-19. Method: immunoSEQ multiplex PCR; TCRdb's copy keeps in-frame clones and lacks some. The table lists 100,000 to 150,000 clones, more than 80% of them singletons. The sequencing input was peripheral blood. The receptors stem from a woman aged 60-75 years with acute or convalescent COVID-19.

The CDR3 bases are TGTGCCAGCAGTCTCCAGGGCTATGAGCAGTTCTTC. Translated, it gives CASSLQGYEQFF. V is TRBV2 and J is TRBJ2-1; weak D call: TRBD1 (5 bases). Germline V CDR1 and CDR2: SNHLY, FYNNEI. V lost 5 bases, J lost 8 bases, and 10 bases lay in between. The CDR3 extends over 12 amino acids.

The table lists this clone with a few counts. The rearrangement links TRBV27 to TRBJ1-2; TRBD1 matches at 8 bases. This CDR3 spans 13 amino acids. The germline V gene has CDR1 MNHEY and CDR2 SMNVEV (reference sequence). V gave up 6 bases and J gave up 8 bases; unmatched junction bases: 8. As DNA, the CDR3 is TGTGCCAGCAGCATCGACAGGGGTCGCGGCTACACCTTC. It encodes CASSIDRGRGYTF.

This rearrangement joins TRBV24-1 to TRBJ1-4; weak D call: TRBD1 (5 bases). This CDR3 is 15 amino acids long. V was cut by 2 bases and J by 8 bases, with 14 bases left in between. The germline gives CDR1 KGHDR, CDR2 SFDVKD. DNA of the CDR3: TGTGCCACCAGTGATTCTACCCCGTGGGGCGAAAAACTGTTTTTT. It is translated as CATSDSTPWGEKLFF.

The chain couples TRBV5-6 to TRBJ1-2; D is uncertain. Trimming took 1 base from V and 3 from J, leaving 16 bases between them. CDR1 and CDR2 (germline): SGHDT, YYEEEE. This CDR3 comprises 16 residues. The CDR3 here is CASSLWGGIVDYGYTF. CDR3 sequence (DNA): TGTGCCAGCAGCTTGTGGGGAGGGATCGTGGACTATGGCTACACCTTC.

This clone was observed a few times. This chain links TRBV12-3 or TRBV12-4 with TRBJ1-5; D unresolved. Trimming cost V 1 base and J 8 bases, with 9 bases left between them. The CDR3 extends over 13 amino acids. The CDR3 sequence is CASSLGSGKPQHF. The CDR3 DNA is TGTGCCAGCAGTTTAGGGTCCGGTAAGCCCCAGCATTTT.

The gene calls are TRBV2 and TRBJ2-3; TRBD1 matches at 8 bases. From germline, CDR1 is SNHLY and CDR2 FYNNEI. Trimming took 1 base from V and 9 from J; bases not matched to a gene: 15. The CDR3 runs to 17 residues. The CDR3 DNA reads as TGTGCCAGCAGTGAAGGAACCGGGACAGGACCTACAAGAACGCAGTATTTT. Amino acids: CASSEGTGTGPTRTQYF.

The V gene is TRBV2, the J gene TRBJ2-2; 8 nucleotides agree with TRBD1. V trimming: 5 bases; J trimming: 1 base; junction bases outside the gene matches: 6. Germline V CDR1 and CDR2: SNHLY, FYNNEI. This CDR3 spans 16 amino acids. CDR3 in DNA: TGTGCCAGCAGTAGACAGGGGCCCGGGAACACCGGGGAGCTGTTTTTT. It codes for CASSRQGPGNTGELFF.

The rearrangement links TRBV6-6 to TRBJ1-6, with 7 bases aligning to TRBD1. Germline V gene data show CDR1 as MNHNY and CDR2 as SVGAGI (reference sequence). Unmatched junction bases numbered 5, after V lost 4 bases and J lost 5 bases. This CDR3 has 15 residues. The CDR3 DNA follows: TGTGCCAGCAGTTCCACCGGGACAGATAATTCACCCCTCCACTTT. Its translation is CASSSTGTDNSPLHF.

The chain is built from TRBV12-3 or TRBV12-4 and TRBJ2-7; D uncertain. Trimming left V 7 bases short and J 0 bases short, with 7 bases between. CDR3 length equals 12 residues. CDR3 sequence (DNA): TGTGCCAGCAAGAGGAGCTCCTACGAGCAGTACTTC. This encodes CASKRSSYEQYF.

The chain uses TRBV7-3 and TRBJ2-2, with TRBD2 as a possible D gene (6 bases). The V end was cut by 5 bases, the J end by 6 bases, with 10 bases between. Germline CDR1 and CDR2: SGHTA and FQGTGA. The CDR3 sequence is 13 residues long. The CDR3 region has the DNA TGTGCCAGCAGCCCTCCGGGGGCCGGGGAGCTGTTTTTT. Translation: CASSPPGAGELFF. Full variable domain (outside the CDR3, taken from reference TRBV7-3 and TRBJ2-2): GAGVSQTPSNKVTEKGKYVELRCDPISGHTALYWYRQSLGQGPEFLIYFQGTGAADDSGLPNDRFFAVRPEGSVSTLKIQRTERGDSAVYLCASSPPGAGELFFGEGSRLTVL.

This chain joins TRBV12-5 and TRBJ2-1; D perhaps matches TRBD2 (6 bases). Looked up from germline, CDR1 is LGHNT and CDR2 is FRNRAP. With 6 bases removed from V and 7 bases from J, the gap between germline ends came to 13 bases. The CDR3 is made up of 13 amino acids. The CDR3 sequence is CASGSPGGNEQFF. For the CDR3, the DNA is TGTGCTAGTGGCTCTCCTGGAGGGAATGAGCAGTTCTTC.

This chain connects TRBV6-6 to TRBJ1-2, with D perhaps matching TRBD1 (6 bases). In germline, CDR1 is MNHNY, CDR2 SVGAGI (reference sequence). CDR3 length: 15 amino acids. V was trimmed by 6 bases and J by 4 bases, leaving 18 bases between them. The CDR3 protein is CASRDTGRGRYGYTF. The CDR3 DNA follows: TGTGCCAGCAGAGATACAGGGAGAGGCCGCTATGGCTACACCTTC.

There are a few counts of this clone. This chain uses TRBV3-1 (or the pseudogene TRBV3-2) with TRBJ1-1, with D uncertain. The CDR3 runs to 11 residues. V gave up 2 bases and J gave up 7 bases, with 5 bases separating them. CDR1 is LGHDT, CDR2 YNNKEL, per germline (reference sequence). The DNA of the CDR3 is TGTGCCAGCAGCCAATCCAGTGAAGCTTTCTTT. Translating gives CASSQSSEAFF.

V usage is TRBV4-2 and J usage is TRBJ1-1; possible D gene TRBD1, 5 bases. The CDR3 sequence is 14 residues long. Germline CDR1 LGHNA, CDR2 YNFKEQ. Trimming took off 1 base at V and 4 bases at J, with 10 bases between the two ends. The CDR3 reads CASSQVGGATEAFF. The DNA of the CDR3 is TGTGCCAGCAGCCAAGTTGGCGGGGCCACTGAAGCTTTCTTT.

The chain has TRBV7-3 and TRBJ2-5; 8 bases are a match to TRBD2. Germline-derived CDR1 and CDR2 are SGHTA and FQGTGA. J gave up 5 bases and V 5 bases, and 13 bases lay outside the gene matches. The CDR3 runs 16 residues. The CDR3 DNA is TGTGCCAGCAGCCTAGGGTACCGGGGGGGCCTGGAGACCCAGTACTTC. The encoded protein is CASSLGYRGGLETQYF.

V gene TRBV6-5 combines with J gene TRBJ1-2; 7 bases fit TRBD1. The CDR3 is 13 residues long. Per germline, CDR1 MNHEY and CDR2 SVGAGI. V shed 7 bases and J 4 bases; nucleotides not matched to a gene: 6. CDR3 bases: TGTGCCAGCATGGGGGACAGAATCTATGGCTACACCTTC. It codes for CASMGDRIYGYTF.

This sequence joins TRBV2 and TRBJ2-3; possible D gene TRBD1, 6 bases. Between the trimmed V and J ends, which lost 9 bases and 1 base, there was a span of 8 bases. The CDR3 contains 12 residues. Germline V lookup: CDR1 SNHLY, CDR2 FYNNEI. The CDR3 bases are TGTGCCAGACAGGGAGGCACAGATACGCAGTATTTT. It codes for CARQGGTDTQYF.